This TCR beta chain originates from a study of blood T cell repertoires in COVID-19. About the research overall: There were acute and convalescent COVID-19 samples, and they came from the United States, Italy and Spain.

The method was immunoSEQ multiplex PCR; TCRdb's version includes in-frame clones alone and lacks a portion of them. The data contain 200,000 to 300,000 clones, around 87% of them singletons. This CDR3 has 15 residues. The V and J ends lost 2 bases and 8 bases respectively, with 15 bases between them. Germline values: CDR1 KGHDR, CDR2 SFDVKD. The sequence was obtained from a woman in her seventies with active or convalescent COVID-19. V and J are TRBV24-1 and TRBJ1-5, with D hard to call. The material sequenced was peripheral blood. CDR3: CATSDSLIDGEPQHF. The DNA of the CDR3 is TGTGCCACCAGTGATTCCCTAATAGACGGAGAGCCCCAGCATTTT.